The 7 T cell receptor beta chains in this list originate from one sample, sequenced in a study of shared clonotypes between healthy human individuals. TCRdb keeps only in-frame clones here, not all; method: immunoSEQ multiplex PCR. The sample yields hundreds of thousands of clones, about 97% seen once. Sequenced input: naive CD4+ T cells sorted from blood. Subset in this sample: CD45RA+ positively selected. The receptors derive from a woman in her thirties in good health.

V and J are TRBV6-6 and TRBJ1-1; D may be TRBD1 (6 bases). Germline V gene lookup returns CDR1 MNHNY and CDR2 SVGAGI (reference sequence). V was cut by 2 bases and J by 0 bases, with 10 bases left in between. The CDR3 consists of 15 residues. The CDR3, as DNA: TGTGCCAGCAGTTACCAGGGGATTATGAACACTGAAGCTTTCTTT. Translated, it gives CASSYQGIMNTEAFF.

The V gene is TRBV28, the J gene TRBJ2-2; 11 bases align to TRBD2. Germline assignment: CDR1 MDHEN and CDR2 SYDVKM. The J segment lost 7 bases and the V segment lost 3 bases, leaving 10 bases of the junction unmatched. CDR3 length: 17 amino acids. CDR3 nucleotide sequence: TGTGCCAGCAGTTTCCGGACTAGCGGGTCGTTGGACGGGGAGCTGTTTTTT. Amino acid sequence: CASSFRTSGSLDGELFF. Full variable domain (remainder filled in from reference TRBV28 and TRBJ2-2): DVKVTQSSRYLVKRTGEKVFLECVQDMDHENMFWYRQDPGLGLRLIYFSYDVKMKEKGDIPEGYSVSREKKERFSLILESASTNQTSMYLCASSFRTSGSLDGELFFGEGSRLTVL.

V is TRBV11-2 and J is TRBJ1-5, with D possibly being TRBD1 (6 bases). The CDR3 extends over 14 amino acids. CDR1 is SGHAT, CDR2 FQNNGV, per germline. The germline V and J ends were trimmed by 6 bases and 3 bases, with 12 bases remaining between them. CDR3 region: CASRTRGNNQPQHF. The CDR3 nucleotides read TGTGCCAGCAGGACCAGGGGAAACAATCAGCCCCAGCATTTT.

The CDR3 loop is CASSISYEQYF. In DNA form, the CDR3 reads TGTGCCAGCAGTATCTCCTACGAGCAGTACTTC. The chain uses TRBV2 and TRBJ2-7; no firm D call. The CDR3 runs to 11 residues. Trimming shortened V by 5 bases and J by 0 bases, and 2 bases separated the two germline ends. In germline, CDR1 is SNHLY, CDR2 FYNNEI.

The V call is TRBV4-1, the J call TRBJ2-7; TRBD1 is a possible D gene (6 bases). Germline lookup yields CDR1 MGHRA and CDR2 YSYEKL. Trimming cost V 5 bases and J 4 bases, with 18 bases left between them. The CDR3 sequence is 15 residues long. CDR3 in DNA: TGCGCCAGCAGCTACCCGGGCAGGGGCAGGTACGAGCAGTACTTC. This gives the protein CASSYPGRGRYEQYF.

The chain has TRBV11-2 and TRBJ2-1; no reliable D call. The CDR3 has 15 amino acids. The V gene's germline CDR1 is SGHAT and CDR2 FQNNGV. V was clipped by 1 base and J by 8 bases, with 15 bases between them. This CDR3 is CASSLVVGYWDEQFF. CDR3 DNA: TGTGCCAGCAGCTTAGTGGTAGGGTACTGGGATGAGCAGTTCTTC.

This clone was counted between two and nine times. The chain recombines TRBV18 with TRBJ1-1; TRBD1 is a possible D gene (6 bases). CDR1 KGHSH and CDR2 LQKENI come from the germline V gene. The CDR3 covers 16 residues. The germline V and J ends were trimmed by 5 bases and 2 bases, with 18 bases remaining between them. The CDR3 spells CASSSQSWTANTEAFF. The CDR3 bases are TGTGCCAGCTCATCGCAATCATGGACAGCAAACACTGAAGCTTTCTTT.